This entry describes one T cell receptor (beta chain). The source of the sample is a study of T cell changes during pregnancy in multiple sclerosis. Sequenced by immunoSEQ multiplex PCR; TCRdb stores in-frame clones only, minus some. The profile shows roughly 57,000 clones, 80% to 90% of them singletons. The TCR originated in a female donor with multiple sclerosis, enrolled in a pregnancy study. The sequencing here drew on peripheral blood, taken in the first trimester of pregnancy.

CDR3 loop: CAWSLSYGYTF. The CDR3 DNA reads TGTGCCTGGAGTTTGAGTTATGGCTACACCTTC. The chain links TRBV30 to TRBJ1-2, with D uncertain. Trimming removed 2 bases at V and 5 bases at J, with 6 bases between. Germline V gene data show CDR1 as GTSNPN and CDR2 as SVGIG (reference sequence). The length of the CDR3 is 11 residues.